The 19 T cell receptor beta chains given below trace back to one sample, sequenced in a study of OX40 agonist ivuxolimab in advanced cancers. Here immunoSEQ multiplex PCR was the method, and the copy in TCRdb shows in-frame clones only, minus some. Seen here are some 96,000 clones, around 93% observed once, and the top ten hold around 0.58%. Sequences were derived from CD4+ or CD8+ T cells sorted from blood, sampled in a trial of the OX40 agonist ivuxolimab. Every receptor here comes from an adult with an advanced solid tumor such as melanoma, head and neck, liver or kidney cancer.

V usage is TRBV14 and J usage is TRBJ1-1; possible D gene TRBD1, 5 bases. The V gene lost 4 bases and the J gene lost 4 bases, with 16 bases spanning the gap. The CDR3 is 15 residues long. Germline CDR1 and CDR2: SGHDN and FVKESK. The CDR3 region has the DNA TGTGCCAGCAGCCTCCGACCATGGAGGGGCACTGAAGCTTTCTTT. As protein: CASSLRPWRGTEAFF.

The rearrangement links TRBV27 to TRBJ1-6, with 10 bases aligning to TRBD1. Germline-derived CDR1 and CDR2 are MNHEY and SMNVEV (reference sequence). The V gene end was trimmed by 4 bases and the J gene end by 9 bases; junction bases not matched to a gene: 0. The CDR3 runs to 13 residues. The CDR3 sequence: CASSWDRGSPLHF. In nucleotides, the CDR3 is TGTGCCAGCAGTTGGGACAGGGGTTCACCCCTCCACTTT.

The rearrangement links TRBV11-2 to TRBJ1-2, with 7 bases aligning to TRBD1. Per germline, CDR1 SGHAT and CDR2 FQNNGV. V was pared by 5 bases and J by 2 bases, with 5 bases of the junction left unmatched. The CDR3 totals 14 residues. The CDR3 coding sequence is TGTGCCAGCAGCCCGGGACAGATGAACTATGGCTACACCTTC. It codes for CASSPGQMNYGYTF.

This clone was picked up one time. The J gene is TRBJ2-3, the V gene TRBV28, with a tentative D call TRBD2 (6 bases). Per germline, CDR1 MDHEN and CDR2 SYDVKM. This CDR3 has 12 residues. Trimming took off 6 bases at V and 10 bases at J, with 14 bases between the two ends. The CDR3 region has the DNA TGTGCCAGCAGACGAGGGACTTCATCGCAGTATTTT. This translates into CASRRGTSSQYF.

The rearrangement uses TRBV2 and TRBJ2-1; weak D call: TRBD1 (6 bases). V dropped 3 bases and J dropped 7 bases, with 10 bases sitting between them. Germline V gene lookup returns CDR1 SNHLY and CDR2 FYNNEI. The CDR3 runs to 13 residues. CDR3 in amino acids: CASSDHRENEQFF. CDR3 bases: TGTGCCAGCAGTGATCACAGGGAGAATGAGCAGTTCTTC.

This rearrangement joins TRBV4-1 to TRBJ2-3, with D tentatively TRBD2 (6 bases). Trimming left V 4 bases short and J 0 bases short, with 11 bases between. The CDR3 runs to 15 residues. Per germline, CDR1 MGHRA and CDR2 YSYEKL. In nucleotides, the CDR3 is TGCGCCAGCAGCCTGGCGGGGCTGAGCACAGATACGCAGTATTTT. Translated: CASSLAGLSTDTQYF.

This chain links TRBV18 with TRBJ2-7, with 7 bases matching TRBD1. The CDR3 runs to 14 residues. Germline V CDR1 and CDR2: KGHSH, LQKENI. V was pared by 3 bases and J by 9 bases, with 11 bases of the junction left unmatched. CDR3 in DNA: TGTGCCAGCTCACCCGGCGAGGGACAGAAGTCGCAGTACTTC. Translated, it gives CASSPGEGQKSQYF. The full variable domain, in which reference TRBV18 and TRBJ2-7 provide the parts outside the CDR3, is NAGVMQNPRHLVRRRGQEARLRCSPMKGHSHVYWYRQLPEEGLKFMVYLQKENIIDESGMPKERFSAEFPKEGPSILRIQQVVRGDSAAYFCASSPGEGQKSQYFGPGTRLTVT.

The rearrangement links TRBV5-1 to TRBJ1-1; weak D call: TRBD1 (5 bases). Trimming removed 7 bases at V and 0 bases at J, with 13 bases between. This CDR3 has 14 amino acids. Germline assignment: CDR1 SGHRS and CDR2 YFSETQ. CDR3 in DNA: TGCGCCAGCGCCTTGCAGGGCATGAACACTGAAGCTTTCTTT. Residues: CASALQGMNTEAFF.

This chain joins TRBV7-9 and TRBJ1-5; 8 bases map to TRBD1. Germline V lookup: CDR1 SEHNR, CDR2 FQNEAQ (reference sequence). Trimming at V came to 1 base and at J to 4 bases, leaving 3 bases not matched to a gene. This CDR3 has 15 residues. The CDR3 here is CASSLGTGWNQPQHF. In DNA, the CDR3 is TGTGCCAGCAGCTTAGGGACAGGGTGGAATCAGCCCCAGCATTTT.

The chain recombines TRBV7-3 with TRBJ2-7; D is unresolved. Germline V CDR1 and CDR2: SGHTA, FQGTGA. The CDR3 is 14 residues long. Between the trimmed V and J ends, which lost 0 bases and 0 bases, there was a span of 6 bases. CDR3: CASSLTGDSYEQYF. The CDR3 DNA is TGTGCCAGCAGCTTAACTGGGGACTCCTACGAGCAGTACTTC.

The chain combines TRBV7-2 with TRBJ2-1, with D maybe TRBD2 (7 bases). The CDR3 has 15 residues. The germline V gene has CDR1 SGHTA and CDR2 FQGNSA. Trimming stripped 5 bases from V and 3 bases from J, with 14 bases between. Here the CDR3 reads CASSPKGGDYNEQFF. The CDR3 DNA follows: TGTGCCAGCAGCCCCAAGGGGGGGGACTACAATGAGCAGTTCTTC.

This sequence joins TRBV4-3 and TRBJ2-7, with D possibly being TRBD1 or TRBD2 (5 bases each). V was clipped by 0 bases and J by 6 bases, with 21 bases between them. The germline CDR1 and CDR2 sequences are LGHNA and YSLEER. The CDR3 totals 17 residues. CDR3 bases: TGCGCCAGCAGCCAAGAATTCCCGGGACCTTCCACCGGCGAGCAGTACTTC. This sequence encodes CASSQEFPGPSTGEQYF.

The gene calls are TRBV5-1 and TRBJ2-3, with D unresolved. V was shortened by 0 bases and J by 2 bases, with 4 bases between the two germline ends. Germline values: CDR1 SGHRS, CDR2 YFSETQ. CDR3 length: 13 amino acids. In DNA form, the CDR3 reads TGCGCCAGCAGCTTGGCCTACACAGATACGCAGTATTTT. Translating it yields CASSLAYTDTQYF. Using reference TRBV5-1 and TRBJ2-3 for the parts outside the CDR3, the full variable domain is KAGVTQTPRYLIKTRGQQVTLSCSPISGHRSVSWYQQTPGQGLQFLFEYFSETQRNKGNFPGRFSGRQFSNSRSEMNVSTLELGDSALYLCASSLAYTDTQYFGPGTRLTVL.

In this sample, this clone turned up once. The chain recombines TRBV28 with TRBJ2-2; unclear D gene. Germline V CDR1 and CDR2: MDHEN, SYDVKM. The V end was cut by 6 bases, the J end by 6 bases, with 14 bases between. This CDR3 comprises 14 residues. The CDR3 loop reads CASRKLSRAGELFF. The DNA of the CDR3 is TGTGCCAGCAGGAAACTCTCTAGGGCCGGGGAGCTGTTTTTT.

The rearrangement links TRBV19 to TRBJ1-5; D uncertain. The CDR3 runs 12 residues. Trimming pared 9 bases from V and 1 base from J, leaving 7 bases between. Germline CDR1 LNHDA, CDR2 SQIVND (reference sequence). CDR3 DNA: TGTGCCAGCAATTGGAGCAATCAGCCCCAGCATTTT. Amino acid sequence: CASNWSNQPQHF.

The gene calls are TRBV5-5 and TRBJ1-4; tentatively, D is TRBD1 (5 bases). Germline CDR1 reads SGHKS; CDR2 reads YYEKEE (reference sequence). This CDR3 contains 13 residues. With 3 bases removed from V and 11 bases from J, the gap between germline ends came to 14 bases. The CDR3 protein is CASSWIGTEKLFF. The DNA for the CDR3 is TGTGCCAGCAGCTGGATAGGGACGGAGAAACTGTTTTTT.

The rearrangement links TRBV2 to TRBJ2-3; D gene uncertain. The ends were cut back, 1 base at V and 1 base at J, with 6 bases in the middle. Germline-derived CDR1 and CDR2 are SNHLY and FYNNEI. The CDR3 sequence is 14 residues long. Here the CDR3 DNA reads TGTGCCAGCAGTGAAGGTATGGGCACAGATACGCAGTATTTT. It codes for CASSEGMGTDTQYF. The complete variable domain, with remaining parts taken from reference TRBV2 and TRBJ2-3, reads EPEVTQTPSHQVTQMGQEVILRCVPISNHLYFYWYRQILGQKVEFLVSFYNNEISEKSEIFDDQFSVERPDGSNFTLKIRSTKLEDSAMYFCASSEGMGTDTQYFGPGTRLTVL.

Here the CDR3 DNA reads TGCAGTGCTAGAGATTGGGCTGAAGCTTTCTTT. Translating it yields CSARDWAEAFF. The chain recombines TRBV20-1 with TRBJ1-1; no definite D call. Trimming removed 0 bases from V and 6 bases from J, with 5 bases in between. The germline V gene encodes CDR1 DFQATT and CDR2 SNEGSKA (reference sequence). The CDR3 has 11 amino acids.

J is TRBJ1-3 and V is TRBV4-3; D is unresolved. The ends were cut back, 0 bases at V and 5 bases at J, with 11 bases in the middle. This CDR3 comprises 15 residues. The germline V gene encodes CDR1 LGHNA and CDR2 YSLEER. CDR3 DNA sequence: TGCGCCAGCAGCCAAGATTTGGGCAGTAGAAACACCATATATTTT. Amino acid sequence: CASSQDLGSRNTIYF.